This T cell receptor beta chain was identified in a study of T-cell reconstitution after alpha-beta-depleted transplantation in children. Study results and limitations: Several hundred rapidly expanded clones from non-depleted graft cells reportedly supplied alpha-beta T cells about two months post-transplant. The main origin of T-cell counts and diversity one year after transplant was newly produced T cells.

In germline, CDR1 is MNHEY, CDR2 SVGAGI. This CDR3 is 17 amino acids long. V shed 2 bases and J shed 2 bases, with 18 bases lying between them. During its preparation, the TCRbeta library received unique molecular identifiers. TCRdb re-derived calls from the PCR reads in MiXCR, one entry per CDR3 protein. The profile covers about 900,000 distinct CDR3 sequences, with about 26% appearing a single time and roughly 31% taken by the ten largest. As to this clonotype: Its cognate antigen is unknown.

The origin of this receptor is a boy under two years old who had a stem cell transplant for SCID, so the T cells may come from the graft donor. J is TRBJ2-5 and V is TRBV6-5; no clear D. Source: PBMCs, mostly from graft donor cells, taken 360 days after TCRalphabeta/CD19-depleted stem cell transplant. As DNA, the CDR3 is TGTGCCAGCAGTTACCGAGCCACCCGGAACCTACAAGAGACCCAGTACTTC. This sequence encodes CASSYRATRNLQETQYF.